This TCR beta chain derives from a study of shared clonotypes between healthy human individuals. Looking at the study overall: Each donor contributed plates that comprised three CD4 naive, three CD4 memory, two CD8 naive and one CD8 memory.

Germline assignment: CDR1 SGHNT and CDR2 YYREEE (reference sequence). V trimming: 0 bases; J trimming: 6 bases; junction bases outside the gene matches: 4. The CDR3 is 15 amino acids. Assay runs were performed at deep level. Sequencing was performed with immunoSEQ multiplex PCR; in TCRdb, only in-frame clones are kept and a portion is missing. Of 1 million to 1.3 million clones listed, around three quarters are singletons. The sequence was collected from a man between 18 and 35 years old in good health. Some clones in this sample may be carry-over from other donors' samples. The sequencing input was memory CD4+ T cells from PBMCs. Described subset: CD45RA-negative fraction. The genes are TRBV5-4 and TRBJ2-7; 12 bases line up with TRBD2. The CDR3 protein is CASSLEGLAGSEQYF. The CDR3 DNA follows: TGTGCCAGCAGCTTGGAAGGACTAGCGGGATCCGAGCAGTACTTC. The whole variable domain, filled in from reference TRBV5-4 and TRBJ2-7, reads ETGVTQSPTHLIKTRGQQVTLRCSSQSGHNTVSWYQQALGQGPQFIFQYYREEENGRGNFPPRFSGLQFPNYSSELNVNALELDDSALYLCASSLEGLAGSEQYFGPGTRLTVT.